The text below deals with one T cell receptor (beta chain). What it recognizes is unknown. Using a J-beta primer mix together with a sample-barcoded 5' primer, a second PCR was run for about 6 to 12 cycles. Any given sample supplied a minimum of 3 million CDR3-containing paired-end reads. Each CDR3 protein gets one entry after TCRdb re-called the 5' RACE reads with MiXCR. Of hundreds of thousands of distinct CDR3 sequences in the sample, over 40% were seen once. This entry belongs to a study of blood T cells in healthy people across ages. About the study: Capture by template switching was about one barcoded beta molecule per two T cells.

In germline, CDR1 is SQVTM, CDR2 ANQGSEA. The CDR3 spans 12 residues. V was clipped by 2 bases and J by 2 bases, with 7 bases between them. RNA extraction gave at least 5.5 micrograms of total RNA per sample. Overall study findings and caveats: It was held that diversity estimates obtained from one million T cells represented underestimates.

The chain combines TRBV29-1 with TRBJ2-7; D is uncertain. The specimen sequenced was blood. The TCR originated in a woman aged 80 or over in good health. The chain's CDR3 is CSVEKGAYEQYF. The CDR3 DNA reads as TGCAGCGTTGAAAAAGGAGCCTACGAGCAGTACTTC.